The 7 T cell receptor beta chains in this list originate from one sample, sequenced in a study of CD8 T cells in Susac syndrome (dated 2019 in TCRdb). The library relied on the immunoSEQ multiplex PCR assay. RNA was extracted using the RNeasy kit, and roughly 0.5 to 1 ug of the RNA was reverse transcribed with random hexamers. Through fastp at Q25 and MiXCR, TCRdb rebuilt clones from the public reads, retaining in-frame beta chains. Merged by CDR3 protein, the rows form single entries marked with the most common genes and DNA. This sample comprises about 190,000 distinct CDR3 sequences, approximately 94% of them detected only once. The ten top clones hold approximately 0.089% of the sample. Sequenced sample: CD4+ T cells from PBMCs. The receptors derive from a human donor with Susac syndrome.

The V call is TRBV15, the J call TRBJ2-7, with D possibly being TRBD1 (5 bases). Germline V CDR1 and CDR2: LNHNV, YYDKDF (reference sequence). The CDR3 loop spans 15 amino acids. V was pared by 1 base and J by 2 bases, with 12 bases between. CDR3 DNA: TGTGCCACCAGCAGAGGGCTACAGGCTACCTACGAGCAGTACTTC. The encoded protein is CATSRGLQATYEQYF.

In DNA form, the CDR3 reads TGTGCCAGCAGTTCCCAGGGGTTCTATGGCTACACCTTC. As protein: CASSSQGFYGYTF. V and J are TRBV12-3 or TRBV12-4 and TRBJ1-2, with a weak D call TRBD1 (6 bases). Trimming left V 4 bases short and J 4 bases short, with 10 bases between. The length of the CDR3 is 13 residues.

Details on this clonotype: At one boundary the junction diverges from the germline segment, which might be a read error. The chain carries TRBV4-2 and TRBJ2-3, with 14 nucleotides matching TRBD2. Germline CDR1 and CDR2: LGHNA and YNFKEQ. This CDR3 is built from 19 residues. Written as DNA, the CDR3 is TGTGCCAGCAGTCAAGGACTAGCGGGGGGCTCTGGGGAGGGAGATACGCAGTATTTT. Translated, it gives CASSQGLAGGSGEGDTQYF.

The rearrangement links TRBV5-4 to TRBJ2-5; 8 positions match TRBD2. Germline CDR1 SGHNT, CDR2 YYREEE (reference sequence). The CDR3 has 14 amino acids. The ends lost 5 bases at V and 4 bases at J; junction bases unmatched: 7. CDR3: CASSPGGYSETQYF. The CDR3 DNA reads TGTGCCAGCAGTCCGGGAGGGTATTCAGAGACCCAGTACTTC.

This chain links TRBV25-1 with TRBJ1-1; no clear D gene. Deletions cut 4 bases from V and 7 bases from J, with 10 bases between. CDR1 and CDR2 from the germline V gene are MGHDK and SYGVNS. The CDR3 is 12 amino acids. Here the CDR3 reads CASSVPSGEAFF. Here the CDR3 DNA reads TGTGCCAGCAGTGTTCCGTCGGGTGAAGCTTTCTTT.

The chain carries TRBV12-3 or TRBV12-4 and TRBJ2-1; 10 positions match TRBD2. The V and J ends lost 5 bases and 4 bases, in that order; junction bases with no gene match: 5. The CDR3 spans 15 residues. As DNA, the CDR3 is TGTGCCAGCAGTATGGGGACTAGCGCATACAATGAGCAGTTCTTC. This codes for CASSMGTSAYNEQFF.

This clonotype has just one count. J is TRBJ2-1 and V is TRBV5-1, with D possibly matching TRBD1 (6 bases). The CDR3 loop spans 16 amino acids. CDR1 is SGHRS, CDR2 YFSETQ, per germline. Trimming shortened V by 2 bases and J by 0 bases, and 12 bases separated the two germline ends. CDR3 nucleotides: TGCGCCAGCAGCTTCCGGACAGCGAGCTCCTACAATGAGCAGTTCTTC. It specifies CASSFRTASSYNEQFF.